Sequencing of this T cell receptor beta chain was carried out in a study of OX40 agonist ivuxolimab in advanced cancers. As for the study in general: The drug used for patients, ivuxolimab, was an agonistic anti-OX40 (CD134) antibody. Prior anti-PD-1, anti-PD-L1 or anti-CTLA-4 therapy did not bar entry, and roughly 40% had some. Study results and limitations: Normalized T-cell clonal expansion was also low in some nonresponders. Dose levels from 0.1 to 3.0 mg/kg saw CD4+ and CD8+ blood T cells expand clonally by week 6.

Comments on this clone: The antigen is not known.

V shed 3 bases, J shed 0 bases, and the junction held 6 bases outside the gene matches. Germline V gene sequence: CDR1 SGHRS, CDR2 YFSETQ. The CDR3 runs to 15 residues. Method: immunoSEQ multiplex PCR; TCRdb's copy keeps in-frame clones and lacks some. The table has over 90,000 clones, about nine tenths seen once. The sample here was CD4+ or CD8+ T cells sorted from blood, taken in a trial of the OX40 agonist ivuxolimab. The receptor's source is an adult with an advanced solid tumor such as melanoma, head and neck, liver or kidney cancer. The rearrangement uses TRBV5-1 and TRBJ2-7; 7 bases are a match to TRBD2. The CDR3 loop is CASSYSGTTSYEQYF. CDR3 bases: TGCGCCAGCAGCTACTCCGGGACTACCTCCTACGAGCAGTACTTC.